Below, 14 T cell receptor beta chains from the same sample are listed, as sequenced in a study of T cell clones after liver transplantation. Some clones are missing from TCRdb's copy, which holds only in-frame ones; the method was immunoSEQ multiplex PCR. The data contain approximately 3,000 clones, under 30% of them singletons. These receptors have no known antigen. Alloreactive TCRbeta sequences came from sequencing proliferating CFSE-low cells in the MLR. The sequenced sample was CD4+ T cells from PBMCs cultured with third-party cells. These receptors originate from a human patient who received a liver transplant. Among the T cells, some may be from the graft donor.

The V and J genes are TRBV15 and TRBJ1-5; D is unresolved. CDR1 and CDR2 (germline): LNHNV, YYDKDF (reference sequence). CDR3 length: 15 residues. V gave up 0 bases and J gave up 7 bases, with 13 bases separating them. CDR3 in amino acids: CATSRELGVVQPQHF. The CDR3 coding sequence is TGTGCCACCAGCAGAGAATTGGGAGTAGTACAGCCCCAGCATTTT.

This clone is medium-sized by share. The chain's CDR3 is CASRRTGGNEQFF. Here the CDR3 DNA reads TGTGCCAGCAGACGGACGGGAGGGAATGAGCAGTTCTTC. The gene calls are TRBV28 and TRBJ2-1; the match to TRBD2 covers 8 bases. Germline V gene data show CDR1 as MDHEN and CDR2 as SYDVKM. The V gene end was trimmed by 6 bases and the J gene end by 7 bases; junction bases not matched to a gene: 5. This CDR3 has 13 residues.

Worth noting for this clone: One junction end disagrees with the germline gene, perhaps due to a read error. This sequence joins TRBV10-3 and TRBJ1-1, with 12 bases matching TRBD1. This CDR3 spans 15 amino acids. Germline CDR1 ENHRY, CDR2 SYGVKD. The CDR3 DNA follows: TGTACCATCAGTGAGGGGGGACAGGGGGCGACTGAAGCTTTCTTT. Its protein is CTISEGGQGATEAFF.

The rearrangement uses TRBV7-3 and TRBJ2-1, with D perhaps TRBD1 or TRBD2 (6 bases each). The CDR3 spans 17 residues. With 4 bases removed from V and 6 bases from J, the gap between germline ends came to 22 bases. CDR1 is SGHTA and CDR2 is FQGTGA in the germline V gene. The CDR3 here is CASSSRDKRAAGNEQFF. DNA for the CDR3: TGTGCCAGCAGCTCAAGGGACAAGCGGGCGGCGGGCAATGAGCAGTTCTTC.

The rearrangement joins TRBV6-1 to TRBJ2-3; D perhaps matches TRBD1 (6 bases). Trimming took off 7 bases at V and 0 bases at J, with 14 bases between the two ends. Germline V gene lookup returns CDR1 MNHNS and CDR2 SASEGT. This CDR3 has 15 amino acids. CDR3 bases: TGTGCCAGCATTGCGAACAGGGCAAGCACAGATACGCAGTATTTT. This encodes CASIANRASTDTQYF.

This clone was seen a few times. A much bigger clone sits one base away, suggesting this may be a read error. This chain links TRBV14 with TRBJ1-2; no definite D call. There are 16 residues in the CDR3. V was cut by 0 bases and J by 8 bases, with 19 bases left in between. Germline V CDR1 and CDR2: SGHDN, FVKESK. CDR3 nucleotides: TGTGCCAGCAGCCAAGATTGGAGCAGAGTTAGGGTAGGCTACACCTTC. Translation: CASSQDWSRVRVGYTF.

This clone was observed a handful of times. The V call is TRBV5-5, the J call TRBJ2-2, with TRBD2 matching over 7 bases. V lost 0 bases to trimming and J lost 5 bases; unmatched junction nucleotides: 7. The length of the CDR3 is 16 residues. Per germline, CDR1 SGHKS and CDR2 YYEKEE (reference sequence). CDR3 in amino acids: CASSLDPSGGTGELFF. CDR3 coding DNA: TGTGCCAGCAGCTTGGACCCTAGCGGAGGAACCGGGGAGCTGTTTTTT.

The chain employs TRBV21-1 and TRBJ2-7. TRBV21-1 is noted as a pseudogene. This CDR3 contains 15 residues. CDR3 residues: CASRSPLHVLDEQYF. Written as DNA, the CDR3 is TGTGCCAGCAGAAGCCCGCTACACGTGTTAGACGAGCAGTACTTC.

There are a few counts of this clone. The V gene is TRBV2, the J gene TRBJ1-4; 9 bases align to TRBD1. Trimming at V came to 8 bases and at J to 0 bases, leaving 4 bases not matched to a gene. Per the germline V gene, CDR1 is SNHLY and CDR2 is FYNNEI. The length of the CDR3 is 15 residues. The CDR3, as DNA: TGTGCCAGCGCCCGGGACAGGGCAACTAATGAAAAACTGTTTTTT. As protein: CASARDRATNEKLFF.

CDR3 nucleotide sequence: TGTGCCAGCAACCGAGGGGGCGCGGATCAGCCCCAGCATTTT. Its translation: CASNRGGADQPQHF. The genes are TRBV6-5 and TRBJ1-5; 7 nucleotides align to TRBD1. Germline trimming cut 7 bases from V and 5 bases from J; bases unmatched to any gene: 8. The CDR3 loop spans 14 amino acids. Germline CDR1 MNHEY, CDR2 SVGAGI.

V is TRBV7-6 and J is TRBJ2-2; tentatively, D is TRBD1 or TRBD2 (7 bases each). Germline lookup yields CDR1 SGHVS and CDR2 FNYEAQ. The V gene lost 0 bases and the J gene lost 4 bases, with 12 bases spanning the gap. This CDR3 is built from 16 residues. CDR3: CASSLAGRGGTGELFF. The CDR3 nucleotides are TGTGCCAGCAGCTTAGCGGGCAGGGGGGGCACCGGGGAGCTGTTTTTT.

This clone appeared a single time. CDR3 amino acids: CASSYEYPRGTYTYEQYF. CDR3 bases: TGTGCCAGCAGTTACGAGTACCCGCGGGGCACTTATACCTACGAGCAGTACTTC. The chain couples TRBV6-4 to TRBJ2-7; D possibly corresponds to TRBD2 (6 bases). V was trimmed by 5 bases and J by 2 bases, leaving 25 bases between them. Germline V gene lookup returns CDR1 MRHNA and CDR2 SNTAGT. The CDR3 consists of 18 residues.

This clone was seen only a few times. J is TRBJ1-5 and V is TRBV7-2, with TRBD1 as a possible D gene (5 bases). Trimming removed 2 bases from V and 2 bases from J, with 7 bases in between. CDR1 SGHTA and CDR2 FQGNSA come from the germline V gene. The length of the CDR3 is 14 residues. This chain's CDR3 is CASSLQGGNQPQHF. CDR3 DNA sequence: TGTGCCAGCAGCTTACAGGGAGGCAATCAGCCCCAGCATTTT.

Judged by abundance, this clone is medium-sized. The rearrangement uses TRBV28 and TRBJ1-1; maybe TRBD1 (6 bases). V gave up 9 bases and J gave up 0 bases, with 23 bases separating them. The CDR3 consists of 17 residues. Germline CDR1 MDHEN, CDR2 SYDVKM. This CDR3 is CASQGPQGFFMNTEAFF. The CDR3 nucleotides read TGTGCCAGTCAAGGCCCCCAGGGGTTTTTTATGAACACTGAAGCTTTCTTT. Full variable domain (outside the CDR3, taken from reference TRBV28 and TRBJ1-1): DVKVTQSSRYLVKRTGEKVFLECVQDMDHENMFWYRQDPGLGLRLIYFSYDVKMKEKGDIPEGYSVSREKKERFSLILESASTNQTSMYLCASQGPQGFFMNTEAFFGQGTRLTVV.